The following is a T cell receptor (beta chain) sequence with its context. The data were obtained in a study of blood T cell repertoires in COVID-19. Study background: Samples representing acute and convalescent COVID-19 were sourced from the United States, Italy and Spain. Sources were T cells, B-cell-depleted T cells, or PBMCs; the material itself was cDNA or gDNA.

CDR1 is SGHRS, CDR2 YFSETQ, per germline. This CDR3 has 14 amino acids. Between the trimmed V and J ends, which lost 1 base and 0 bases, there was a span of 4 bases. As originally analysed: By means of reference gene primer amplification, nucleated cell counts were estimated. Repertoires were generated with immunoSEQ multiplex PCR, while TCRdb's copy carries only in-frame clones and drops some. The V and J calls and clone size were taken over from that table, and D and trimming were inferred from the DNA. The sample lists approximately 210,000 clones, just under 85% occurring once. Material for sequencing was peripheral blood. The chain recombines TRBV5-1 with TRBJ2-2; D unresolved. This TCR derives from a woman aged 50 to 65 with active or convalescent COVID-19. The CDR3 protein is CASSLFTNTGELFF. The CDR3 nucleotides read TGCGCCAGCAGCTTGTTCACGAACACCGGGGAGCTGTTTTTT.